This T cell receptor beta chain was sequenced in a study of OX40 agonist ivuxolimab in advanced cancers. Only in-frame clones appear in the TCRdb table, and some are missing; sequencing was by immunoSEQ multiplex PCR. This sample has 66,000 or so clones, with 85% found just once. Blood draws occurred at baseline, cycle 4 day 1, and cycle 7 day 1. This TCR was recovered from an adult with an advanced solid tumor such as melanoma, head and neck, liver or kidney cancer. Specimen: CD4+ or CD8+ T cells sorted from blood, collected in a trial of the OX40 agonist ivuxolimab.

The DNA for the CDR3 is TGTGCCACCGGGACAGGGGGCATGTATGGCTACACCTTC. Translation gives CATGTGGMYGYTF. The gene calls are TRBV15 and TRBJ1-2; 12 bases agree with TRBD1. The CDR3 has 13 amino acids. Germline trimming cut 8 bases from V and 5 bases from J; bases unmatched to any gene: 3. Germline-derived CDR1 and CDR2 are LNHNV and YYDKDF (reference sequence). Based on the CDR3 plus reference TRBV15 and TRBJ1-2, the full variable domain is DAMVIQNPRYQVTQFGKPVTLSCSQTLNHNVMYWYQQKSSQAPKLLFHYYDKDFNNEADTPDNFQSRRPNTSFCFLDIRSPGLGDTAMYLCATGTGGMYGYTFGSGTRLTVV.